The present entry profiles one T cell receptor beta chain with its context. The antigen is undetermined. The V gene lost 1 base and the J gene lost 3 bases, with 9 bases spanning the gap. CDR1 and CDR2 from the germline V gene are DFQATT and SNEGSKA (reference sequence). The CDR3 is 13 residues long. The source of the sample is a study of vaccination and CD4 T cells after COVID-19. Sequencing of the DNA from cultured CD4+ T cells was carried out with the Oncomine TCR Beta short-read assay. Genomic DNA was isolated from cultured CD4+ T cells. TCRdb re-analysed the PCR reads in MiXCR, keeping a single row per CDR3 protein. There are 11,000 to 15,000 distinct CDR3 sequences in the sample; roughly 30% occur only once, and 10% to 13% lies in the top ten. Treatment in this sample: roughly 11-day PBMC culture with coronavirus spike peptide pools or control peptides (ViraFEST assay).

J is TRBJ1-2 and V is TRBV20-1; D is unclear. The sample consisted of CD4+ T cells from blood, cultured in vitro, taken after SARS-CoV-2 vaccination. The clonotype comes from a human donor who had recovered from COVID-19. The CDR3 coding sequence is TGCAGTGCTAGAGCCGGTACTTACTATGGCTACACCTTC. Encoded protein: CSARAGTYYGYTF.